These 22 T cell receptor beta chains originate from one sample sequenced in a study of T cell responses to AZD1222 COVID-19 vaccine. Measured with immunoSEQ multiplex PCR; TCRdb has only the in-frame clones, and not every one. This sample has about 150,000 clones, with 94% found just once. Specimen: peripheral blood, collected on day 0 of AZD1222 vaccination. The receptors come from an adult in good health.

This chain links TRBV30 with TRBJ1-5; 10 positions match TRBD1. There are 12 residues in the CDR3. Trimming at V came to 5 bases and at J to 5 bases, leaving 0 bases not matched to a gene. Germline V lookup: CDR1 GTSNPN, CDR2 SVGIG (reference sequence). The CDR3 DNA sequence: TGTGCCTGGGGACAGGGGGATCAGCCCCAGCATTTT. Amino acid sequence: CAWGQGDQPQHF.

V gene TRBV2 combines with J gene TRBJ2-3; D perhaps matches TRBD2 (5 bases). This CDR3 has 14 residues. Germline V gene lookup returns CDR1 SNHLY and CDR2 FYNNEI. Trimming cost V 1 base and J 10 bases, with 15 bases left between them. CDR3 nucleotides: TGTGCCAGCAGTGAAGTGGGGAGCACCGAGCCGCAGTATTTT. Protein: CASSEVGSTEPQYF.

The chain uses TRBV6-5 and TRBJ2-5; 9 bases match TRBD1. After removal of 5 bases from V and 5 bases from J, the junction contained 6 bases not matched to a gene. The germline gives CDR1 MNHEY, CDR2 SVGAGI. This CDR3 comprises 14 residues. This CDR3 reads CASSLGTGRETQYF. The CDR3 DNA reads as TGTGCCAGCAGTCTTGGGACAGGGAGGGAGACCCAGTACTTC.

This chain uses TRBV5-6 with TRBJ2-3, with unresolved D. The V end lost 1 base, the J end lost 4 bases, and 4 bases lay between the germline ends. Germline V gene sequence: CDR1 SGHDT, CDR2 YYEEEE. This CDR3 is 12 amino acids long. The CDR3 DNA is TGTGCCAGCAGCTTGAGTGCAGATACGCAGTATTTT. Translating it yields CASSLSADTQYF.

CDR3 sequence: CASRKTGGNQPQHF. The DNA of the CDR3 is TGTGCCAGTAGGAAGACAGGGGGCAATCAGCCCCAGCATTTT. The V call is TRBV19, the J call TRBJ1-5, with TRBD1 matching 8 bases. The CDR3 has 14 amino acids. The germline CDR1 and CDR2 sequences are LNHDA and SQIVND (reference sequence). The junction had 3 bases not matched to a gene; V was cut back by 6 bases and J by 2 bases.

This chain joins TRBV7-8 and TRBJ2-7; the D is unclear. This CDR3 has 12 amino acids. The V end was cut by 5 bases, the J end by 2 bases, with 7 bases between. Germline CDR1 reads SGHVS; CDR2 reads FQNEAQ. CDR3 nucleotides: TGTGCCAGCAGCCCCCGTACCTACGAGCAGTACGTC. Translating it yields CASSPRTYEQYV.

The V gene is TRBV4-3, the J gene TRBJ2-3; D call uncertain. Germline V gene data show CDR1 as LGHNA and CDR2 as YSLEER. The CDR3 is 18 amino acids. V was trimmed by 0 bases and J by 7 bases, leaving 23 bases between them. For the CDR3, the DNA is TGCGCCAGCAGCCAAGAGTCAATCGGTAGTTCCCCCGCGAATACGCAGTATTTT. This translates into CASSQESIGSSPANTQYF.

The chain is built from TRBV18 and TRBJ2-3, with 9 nucleotides matching TRBD1. Germline V gene lookup returns CDR1 KGHSH and CDR2 LQKENI. V lost 3 bases, J lost 1 base, and 2 bases stayed unmatched. The CDR3 runs to 15 residues. This chain's CDR3 is CASSPRDRGTDTQYF. The CDR3 DNA reads TGTGCCAGCTCACCTAGGGACAGGGGCACAGATACGCAGTATTTT.

J is TRBJ1-2 and V is TRBV10-2, with D possibly being TRBD1 (6 bases). From germline, CDR1 is WSHSY and CDR2 SAAADI. The V gene lost 6 bases and the J gene lost 6 bases, with 11 bases spanning the gap. The CDR3 length is 12 residues. CDR3 DNA: TGCGCCAGCAGACAGGGTCTGAATGGCTACACCTTC. Translated: CASRQGLNGYTF.

Only one count was recorded for this clone. J is TRBJ1-1 and V is TRBV6-5; D call uncertain. The ends were cut back, 0 bases at V and 6 bases at J, with 11 bases in the middle. Germline V CDR1 and CDR2: MNHEY, SVGAGI. CDR3 length: 14 amino acids. CDR3: CASSYSANQAEAFF. The CDR3 nucleotides read TGTGCCAGCAGTTACTCAGCCAATCAGGCTGAAGCTTTCTTT.

The rearrangement links TRBV4-1 to TRBJ1-2; possibly TRBD1 for D (5 bases). The CDR3 sequence is 16 residues long. Between the trimmed V and J ends, which lost 0 bases and 4 bases, there was a span of 15 bases. Germline lookup yields CDR1 MGHRA and CDR2 YSYEKL. The CDR3 region has the DNA TGCGCCAGCAGCCAAGATGACAGAGGGTTAGGCTATGGCTACACCTTC. Amino acid sequence: CASSQDDRGLGYGYTF.

The chain links TRBV28 to TRBJ1-5; D gene ambiguous. V was trimmed by 7 bases and J by 6 bases, leaving 13 bases between them. The CDR3 totals 13 residues. Germline CDR1 and CDR2: MDHEN and SYDVKM. The CDR3 nucleotides read TGTGCCAGCAAGAACAGAGTACGTCAGCCCCAGCATTTT. Translation gives CASKNRVRQPQHF.

V gene TRBV7-8 combines with J gene TRBJ2-1; 9 bases agree with TRBD2. With 5 bases clipped from V and 7 bases from J, the junction kept 12 bases outside the gene matches. The CDR3 length is 16 residues. CDR1 SGHVS and CDR2 FQNEAQ come from the germline V gene. CDR3 in DNA: TGTGCCAGCAGCCCGTGGGTAGCGGGGGCCTTTAATGAGCAGTTCTTC. Amino acid sequence: CASSPWVAGAFNEQFF.

The CDR3 region has the DNA TGCGCCAGCAGCCAACTGTCAGTGGTGGCCACCGGGGAGCTGTTTTTT. This sequence encodes CASSQLSVVATGELFF. The chain joins TRBV4-1 to TRBJ2-2, with D unresolved. Germline V gene lookup returns CDR1 MGHRA and CDR2 YSYEKL. The CDR3 sequence is 16 residues long. The V end was cut by 2 bases, the J end by 4 bases, with 14 bases between.

At least ten counts were recorded for this clone. In DNA form, the CDR3 reads TGCGCCAGCAGCTTGGTCGGCGGGTACGAGCAGTACGTC. This sequence encodes CASSLVGGYEQYV. V usage is TRBV5-1 and J usage is TRBJ2-7; D is possibly TRBD2 (5 bases). The CDR3 has 13 residues. The germline gives CDR1 SGHRS, CDR2 YFSETQ. Trimming shortened V by 0 bases and J by 4 bases, and 8 bases separated the two germline ends.

This clone was recorded once. This sequence joins TRBV30 and TRBJ1-5; D is ambiguous. Germline lookup yields CDR1 GTSNPN and CDR2 SVGIG (reference sequence). Between the trimmed V and J ends, which lost 4 bases and 6 bases, there was a span of 7 bases. The CDR3 extends over 11 amino acids. The CDR3 DNA reads TGTGCCTGGACCCCAAGTCAGCCCCAGCATTTT. It yields the protein CAWTPSQPQHF.

The V call is TRBV18, the J call TRBJ2-3; possible D gene TRBD1, 6 bases. With 6 bases removed from V and 2 bases from J, the gap between germline ends came to 15 bases. CDR1 KGHSH and CDR2 LQKENI come from the germline V gene. The CDR3 loop spans 15 amino acids. DNA for the CDR3: TGTGCCAGCTCGTCAAACAGGGCAGACACAGATACGCAGTATTTT. This codes for CASSSNRADTDTQYF.

The V call is TRBV11-2, the J call TRBJ2-2; perhaps TRBD2 as D (6 bases). Germline CDR1 and CDR2: SGHAT and FQNNGV. This CDR3 spans 13 amino acids. The V and J ends lost 5 bases and 11 bases respectively, with 15 bases between them. DNA of the CDR3: TGTGCCAGCAGCCGAGACCGGACTACTGAGCTGTTTTTT. Translated: CASSRDRTTELFF.

The genes are TRBV30 and TRBJ2-5; the D gene is possibly TRBD1 (6 bases). CDR3 length: 12 residues. Germline V gene data show CDR1 as GTSNPN and CDR2 as SVGIG (reference sequence). The germline V and J ends were trimmed by 5 bases and 3 bases, with 10 bases remaining between them. The CDR3 DNA reads as TGTGCCTGGGAAACAGGGAAAGAGACCCAGTACTTC. Translation: CAWETGKETQYF.

This clone appeared once. The rearrangement joins TRBV12-5 to TRBJ1-1; no clear D. Germline assignment: CDR1 LGHNT and CDR2 FRNRAP. There are 16 residues in the CDR3. V shed 2 bases and J shed 0 bases, with 13 bases lying between them. Written as DNA, the CDR3 is TGTGCTAGTGGTTTGCCCCAGGCCCCGTTGAACACTGAAGCTTTCTTT. This translates into CASGLPQAPLNTEAFF.

The J gene is TRBJ2-3, the V gene TRBV29-1, with 12 nucleotides matching TRBD2. Germline V gene data show CDR1 as SQVTM and CDR2 as ANQGSEA. The CDR3 is 16 amino acids. Trimming at V came to 7 bases and at J to 6 bases, leaving 14 bases not matched to a gene. In DNA form, the CDR3 reads TGCAGCGCCGTCTTCAGACTAGCGGGGGAACGGGATACGCAGTATTTT. This codes for CSAVFRLAGERDTQYF.

This chain connects TRBV7-9 to TRBJ1-1, with D uncertain. Trimming took off 6 bases at V and 4 bases at J, with 6 bases between the two ends. The CDR3 has 11 residues. CDR1 and CDR2 (germline): SEHNR, FQNEAQ (reference sequence). CDR3 protein: CASRLATEAFF. The CDR3 bases are TGTGCCAGCAGGCTCGCCACTGAAGCTTTCTTT.